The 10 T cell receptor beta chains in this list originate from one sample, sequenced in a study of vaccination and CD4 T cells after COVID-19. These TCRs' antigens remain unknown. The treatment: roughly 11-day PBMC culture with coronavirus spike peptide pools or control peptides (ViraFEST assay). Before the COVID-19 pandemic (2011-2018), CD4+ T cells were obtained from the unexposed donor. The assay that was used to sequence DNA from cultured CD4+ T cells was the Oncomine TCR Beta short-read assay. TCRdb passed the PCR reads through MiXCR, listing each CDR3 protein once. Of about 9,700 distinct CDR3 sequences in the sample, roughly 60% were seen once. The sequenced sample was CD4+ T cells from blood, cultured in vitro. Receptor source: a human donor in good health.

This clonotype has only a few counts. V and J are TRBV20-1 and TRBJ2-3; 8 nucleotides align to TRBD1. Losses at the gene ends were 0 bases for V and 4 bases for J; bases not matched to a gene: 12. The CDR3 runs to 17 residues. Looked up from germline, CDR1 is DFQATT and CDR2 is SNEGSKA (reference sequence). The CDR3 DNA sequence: TGCAGTGCTAGAGATCTATCCGGACAGGGAGGAGCAGATACGCAGTATTTT. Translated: CSARDLSGQGGADTQYF.

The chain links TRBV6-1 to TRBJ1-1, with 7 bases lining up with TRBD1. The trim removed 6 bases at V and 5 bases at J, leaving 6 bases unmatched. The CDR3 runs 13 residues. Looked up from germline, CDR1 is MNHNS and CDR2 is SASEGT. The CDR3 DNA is TGTGCCAGCAGCCGACAGGGAGGGACTGAAGCTTTCTTT. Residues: CASSRQGGTEAFF.

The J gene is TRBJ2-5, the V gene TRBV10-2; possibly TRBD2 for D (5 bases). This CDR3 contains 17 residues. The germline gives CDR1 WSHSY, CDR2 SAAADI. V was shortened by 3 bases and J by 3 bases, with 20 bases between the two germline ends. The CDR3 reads CASSDPFGSRTKETQYF. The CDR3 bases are TGCGCCAGCAGTGATCCCTTTGGGAGCCGAACAAAAGAGACCCAGTACTTC.

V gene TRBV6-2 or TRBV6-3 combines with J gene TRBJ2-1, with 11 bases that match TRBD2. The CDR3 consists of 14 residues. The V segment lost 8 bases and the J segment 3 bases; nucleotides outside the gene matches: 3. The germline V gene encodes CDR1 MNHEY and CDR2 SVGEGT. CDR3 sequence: CASHLAGGYNEQFF. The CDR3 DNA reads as TGTGCCAGCCACCTAGCGGGGGGCTACAATGAGCAGTTCTTC.

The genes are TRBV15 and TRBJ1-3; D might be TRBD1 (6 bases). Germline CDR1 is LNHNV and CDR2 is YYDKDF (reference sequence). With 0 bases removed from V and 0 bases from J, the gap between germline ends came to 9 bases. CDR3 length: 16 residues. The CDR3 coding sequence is TGTGCCACCAGCAGAGACAGGGGCAACTCTGGAAACACCATATATTTT. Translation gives CATSRDRGNSGNTIYF.

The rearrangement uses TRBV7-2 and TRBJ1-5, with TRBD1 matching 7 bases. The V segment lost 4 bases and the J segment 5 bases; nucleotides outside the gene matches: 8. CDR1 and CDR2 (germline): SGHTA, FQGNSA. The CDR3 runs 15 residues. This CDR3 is CASSSRQGHHQPQHF. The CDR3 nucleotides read TGTGCCAGCAGCTCGCGACAGGGACACCATCAGCCCCAGCATTTT.

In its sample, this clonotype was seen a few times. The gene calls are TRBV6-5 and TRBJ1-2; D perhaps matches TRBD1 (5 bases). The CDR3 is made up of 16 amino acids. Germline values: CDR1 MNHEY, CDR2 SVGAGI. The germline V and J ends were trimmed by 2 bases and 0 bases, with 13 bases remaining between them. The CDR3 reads CASSYPPGGANYGYTF. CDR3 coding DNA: TGTGCCAGCAGTTACCCCCCGGGGGGAGCTAACTATGGCTACACCTTC.

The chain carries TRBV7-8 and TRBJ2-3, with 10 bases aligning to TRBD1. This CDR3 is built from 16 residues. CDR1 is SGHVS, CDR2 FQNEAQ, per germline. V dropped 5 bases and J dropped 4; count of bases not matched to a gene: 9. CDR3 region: CASSRTGTGEADTQYF. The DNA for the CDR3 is TGTGCCAGCAGCCGAACCGGGACAGGGGAAGCAGATACGCAGTATTTT.

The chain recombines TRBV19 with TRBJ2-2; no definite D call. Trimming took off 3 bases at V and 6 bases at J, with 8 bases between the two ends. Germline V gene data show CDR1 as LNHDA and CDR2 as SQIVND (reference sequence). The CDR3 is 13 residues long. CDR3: CASSMWQAGELFF. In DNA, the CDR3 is TGTGCCAGTAGTATGTGGCAGGCCGGGGAGCTGTTTTTT.

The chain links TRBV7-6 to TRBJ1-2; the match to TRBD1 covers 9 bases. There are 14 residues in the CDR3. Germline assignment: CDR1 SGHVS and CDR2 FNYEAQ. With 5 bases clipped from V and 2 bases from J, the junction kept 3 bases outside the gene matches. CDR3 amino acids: CASSPGQGNYGYTF. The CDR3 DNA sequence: TGTGCCAGCAGCCCGGGACAGGGAAACTATGGCTACACCTTC.